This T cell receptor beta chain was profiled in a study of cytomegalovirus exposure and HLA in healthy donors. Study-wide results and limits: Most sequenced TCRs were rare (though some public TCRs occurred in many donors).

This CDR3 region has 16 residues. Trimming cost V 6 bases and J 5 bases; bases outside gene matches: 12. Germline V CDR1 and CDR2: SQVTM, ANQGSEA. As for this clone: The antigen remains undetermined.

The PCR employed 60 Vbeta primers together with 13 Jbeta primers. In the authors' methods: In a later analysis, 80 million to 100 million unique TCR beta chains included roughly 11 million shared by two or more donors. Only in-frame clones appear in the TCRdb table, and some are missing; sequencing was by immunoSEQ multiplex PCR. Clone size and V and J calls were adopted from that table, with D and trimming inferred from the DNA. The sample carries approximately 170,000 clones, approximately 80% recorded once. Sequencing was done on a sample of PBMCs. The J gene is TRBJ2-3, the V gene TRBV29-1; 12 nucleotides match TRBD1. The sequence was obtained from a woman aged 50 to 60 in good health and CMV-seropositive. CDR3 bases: TGCAGCGTCACAAACCGGGACAGGGGGCTAGGAGATACGCAGTATTTT. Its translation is CSVTNRDRGLGDTQYF.